The 26 T cell receptor beta chains below were found in one sample sequenced in a study of T cell changes during pregnancy in multiple sclerosis. Profiled with immunoSEQ multiplex PCR; TCRdb holds only in-frame clones, not every one. The sample records over 60,000 clones, 90% to 95% being singletons. The input for sequencing was peripheral blood, taken in the third trimester of pregnancy. The receptors were gathered from a female donor in good health, enrolled as a control in a pregnancy study.

The chain links TRBV6-5 to TRBJ2-7; TRBD1 agrees at 7 bases. This CDR3 is 16 amino acids long. CDR1 and CDR2 from the germline V gene are MNHEY and SVGAGI. V shed 2 bases, J shed 5 bases, and the junction held 12 bases outside the gene matches. The CDR3 DNA reads as TGTGCCAGCAGTTACGACAGGGCAGTGAATTTTAACGAGCAGTACTTC. This encodes CASSYDRAVNFNEQYF.

The chain couples TRBV7-8 to TRBJ1-2; TRBD1 matches at 8 bases. CDR3 size: 14 residues. In germline, CDR1 is SGHVS, CDR2 FQNEAQ. J gave up 3 bases and V 5 bases, and 5 bases lay outside the gene matches. CDR3 DNA: TGTGCCAGCAGCGGCGGACAGGGCGACTATGGCTACACCTTC. Amino acid sequence: CASSGGQGDYGYTF.

This chain links TRBV19 with TRBJ2-7; no reliable D call. Trimming cost V 4 bases and J 3 bases, with 4 bases left between them. There are 11 residues in the CDR3. Germline loops: CDR1 LNHDA, CDR2 SQIVND (reference sequence). In DNA form, the CDR3 reads TGTGCCAGTAGTAGAGGCTACGAGCAGTACTTC. It is translated as CASSRGYEQYF.

This chain links TRBV6-1 with TRBJ1-5; TRBD1 aligns across 9 bases. Germline CDR1 reads MNHNS; CDR2 reads SASEGT. This CDR3 spans 19 amino acids. The V segment lost 0 bases and the J segment 6 bases; nucleotides outside the gene matches: 15. The CDR3 reads CASSEAGGDRGFFGQPQHF. The CDR3 DNA follows: TGTGCCAGCAGTGAAGCAGGAGGTGACAGGGGGTTTTTCGGTCAGCCCCAGCATTTT.

This clone was picked up a small number of times. The chain has TRBV10-3 and TRBJ1-6, with 8 positions matching TRBD1. Germline loops: CDR1 ENHRY, CDR2 SYGVKD. V shed 9 bases and J 6 bases; nucleotides not matched to a gene: 7. This CDR3 is 14 amino acids long. The CDR3 DNA follows: TGTGCCATTAACAGGGGGGACTCTAATTCACCCCTCCACTTT. Amino acids: CAINRGDSNSPLHF.

J is TRBJ1-2 and V is TRBV29-1; 8 nucleotides line up with TRBD1. The CDR3 is made up of 14 amino acids. The V gene's germline CDR1 is SQVTM and CDR2 ANQGSEA. V shed 4 bases and J 3 bases; nucleotides not matched to a gene: 7. CDR3 nucleotides: TGCAGCGTTGGGCGGTTGACAGGGGACTATGGCTACACCTTC. This translates into CSVGRLTGDYGYTF. The whole variable domain, remainder taken from reference TRBV29-1 and TRBJ1-2, is SAVISQKPSRDICQRGTSLTIQCQVDSQVTMMFWYRQQPGQSLTLIATANQGSEATYESGFVIDKFPISRPNLTFSTLTVSNMSPEDSSIYLCSVGRLTGDYGYTFGSGTRLTVV.

V and J are TRBV5-1 and TRBJ1-2; tentative D call: TRBD1 (6 bases). CDR1 is SGHRS, CDR2 YFSETQ, per germline. CDR3 length equals 14 residues. The ends were cut back, 3 bases at V and 6 bases at J, with 15 bases in the middle. CDR3 amino acids: CASSYITDSDGYTF. In DNA, the CDR3 is TGCGCCAGCAGCTATATAACGGACAGCGATGGCTACACCTTC.

This rearrangement joins TRBV28 to TRBJ1-1; 7 bases match TRBD1. V was clipped by 4 bases and J by 5 bases; unmatched bases: 10. This CDR3 is built from 15 residues. Looked up from germline, CDR1 is MDHEN and CDR2 is SYDVKM. Here the CDR3 reads CASSSRQGVRTEAFF. For the CDR3, the DNA is TGTGCCAGCAGTTCCAGACAGGGTGTGAGAACTGAAGCTTTCTTT.

The V call is TRBV7-2, the J call TRBJ2-3, with 11 bases identical to TRBD2. This CDR3 spans 16 amino acids. CDR1 SGHTA and CDR2 FQGNSA come from the germline V gene. The V segment lost 5 bases and the J segment 6 bases; nucleotides outside the gene matches: 10. The DNA for the CDR3 is TGTGCCAGCAGCCCCGATAGCGGGAGGGCCTTCGATACGCAGTATTTT. Its translation is CASSPDSGRAFDTQYF.

This chain links TRBV25-1 with TRBJ2-3; 7 nucleotides align to TRBD1. Germline lookup yields CDR1 MGHDK and CDR2 SYGVNS. This CDR3 is built from 15 residues. The V gene end was trimmed by 6 bases and the J gene end by 4 bases; junction bases not matched to a gene: 10. DNA of the CDR3: TGTGCCAGCAGGGCAACAGGGGCGGGCCCAGATACGCAGTATTTT. Amino acid sequence: CASRATGAGPDTQYF. Based on the CDR3 plus reference TRBV25-1 and TRBJ2-3, the full variable domain is EADIYQTPRYLVIGTGKKITLECSQTMGHDKMYWYQQDPGMELHLIHYSYGVNSTEKGDLSSESTVSRIRTEHFPLTLESARPSHTSQYLCASRATGAGPDTQYFGPGTRLTVL.

The table lists this clone with a count of one. The chain has TRBV7-2 and TRBJ1-1; D possibly corresponds to TRBD1 (5 bases). CDR1 is SGHTA, CDR2 FQGNSA, per germline. The CDR3 is made up of 13 amino acids. The germline V and J ends were trimmed by 7 bases and 6 bases, with 15 bases remaining between them. CDR3 nucleotides: TGTGCCAGCACCAAACCCGGGGGGGCTGAAGCTTTCTTT. It is translated as CASTKPGGAEAFF.

The chain employs TRBV27 and TRBJ2-1; TRBD2 agrees at 15 bases. There are 14 residues in the CDR3. Germline-derived CDR1 and CDR2 are MNHEY and SMNVEV (reference sequence). V lost 5 bases and J lost 10; bases outside the gene matches: 3. CDR3 loop: CASSRTSGRDEQFF. CDR3 sequence (DNA): TGTGCCAGCAGTCGGACTAGCGGGAGGGACGAGCAGTTCTTC.

The CDR3 here is CASSGTGFNEQFF. The CDR3 DNA reads as TGCGCCAGCAGCGGGACAGGGTTTAATGAGCAGTTCTTC. The chain employs TRBV5-1 and TRBJ2-1; the match to TRBD1 covers 9 bases. The junction had 3 bases not matched to a gene; V was cut back by 4 bases and J by 7 bases. The CDR3 has 13 residues. The germline gives CDR1 SGHRS, CDR2 YFSETQ. Variable domain in full (rest from reference TRBV5-1 and TRBJ2-1): KAGVTQTPRYLIKTRGQQVTLSCSPISGHRSVSWYQQTPGQGLQFLFEYFSETQRNKGNFPGRFSGRQFSNSRSEMNVSTLELGDSALYLCASSGTGFNEQFFGPGTRLTVL.

The chain couples TRBV6-1 to TRBJ2-7; 9 nucleotides match TRBD1. The length of the CDR3 is 15 residues. The ends lost 7 bases at V and 1 base at J; junction bases unmatched: 8. Germline-derived CDR1 and CDR2 are MNHNS and SASEGT. The CDR3 reads CASTFDRGGSYEQYF. The CDR3 coding sequence is TGTGCCAGCACCTTTGACAGGGGGGGTTCCTACGAGCAGTACTTC.

In nucleotides, the CDR3 is TGTGCCAGCAGCTCCACTGGGACAGGCATGGGTGAGCAGTTCTTC. This translates into CASSSTGTGMGEQFF. V and J are TRBV7-9 and TRBJ2-1; the match to TRBD1 covers 8 bases. J gave up 9 bases and V 4 bases, and 11 bases lay outside the gene matches. From germline, CDR1 is SEHNR and CDR2 FQNEAQ (reference sequence). This CDR3 is 15 amino acids long.

The chain couples TRBV7-2 to TRBJ2-3, with D hard to call. This CDR3 spans 12 amino acids. V gave up 1 base and J gave up 5 bases, with 4 bases separating them. Germline V gives CDR1 SGHTA, CDR2 FQGNSA. The CDR3 nucleotides are TGTGCCAGCAGCTTAGAGAGAGATACGCAGTATTTT. Translated: CASSLERDTQYF.

J is TRBJ2-6 and V is TRBV11-2, with TRBD1 matching over 8 bases. CDR3 length: 16 amino acids. Looked up from germline, CDR1 is SGHAT and CDR2 is FQNNGV. With V trimmed by 5 bases and J by 3 bases, 6 bases remained unmatched. CDR3 coding DNA: TGTGCCAGCAGCCAGTCAGGGGGCTTTGGGGCCAACGTCCTGACTTTC. Protein sequence: CASSQSGGFGANVLTF.

This clone showed up just a few times. The rearrangement links TRBV7-9 to TRBJ1-6; D is uncertain. This CDR3 is 12 amino acids long. CDR1 is SEHNR, CDR2 FQNEAQ, per germline (reference sequence). Trimming removed 6 bases at V and 5 bases at J, with 5 bases between. In DNA, the CDR3 is TGTGCCAGCAGTCCAAATAATTCACCCCTCCACTTT. Translating gives CASSPNNSPLHF.

CDR3: CASSLLDRNNEKLFF. The CDR3, as DNA: TGCGCCAGCAGCCTCCTGGACAGGAATAATGAAAAACTGTTTTTT. The chain uses TRBV4-1 and TRBJ1-4; TRBD1 matches 7 bases. The CDR3 has 15 amino acids. Trimming at V came to 4 bases and at J to 4 bases, leaving 6 bases not matched to a gene. Germline V gene lookup returns CDR1 MGHRA and CDR2 YSYEKL.

This chain connects TRBV5-4 to TRBJ2-5; possible D gene TRBD2, 7 bases. Per the germline V gene, CDR1 is SGHNT and CDR2 is YYREEE (reference sequence). The CDR3 loop spans 15 amino acids. V dropped 4 bases and J dropped 2 bases, with 15 bases sitting between them. CDR3 bases: TGTGCCAGCAGCCGAGGGGGGGGACTACAAGAGACCCAGTACTTC. This encodes CASSRGGGLQETQYF.

J is TRBJ1-4 and V is TRBV7-2, with D uncertain. The germline V gene has CDR1 SGHTA and CDR2 FQGNSA. Between the trimmed V and J ends, which lost 0 bases and 8 bases, there was a span of 13 bases. This CDR3 is 15 amino acids long. CDR3 amino acids: CASSLAGSGFEKLFF. The CDR3 DNA sequence: TGTGCCAGCAGCTTAGCAGGATCGGGGTTCGAAAAACTGTTTTTT.

This sequence joins TRBV28 and TRBJ2-1; 9 bases fit TRBD2. The CDR3 contains 15 residues. Germline CDR1 MDHEN, CDR2 SYDVKM. V was clipped by 3 bases and J by 7 bases; unmatched bases: 7. The CDR3 is CASSLPGLAGNEQFF. CDR3 in DNA: TGTGCCAGCAGTTTGCCCGGGCTAGCGGGGAATGAGCAGTTCTTC.

The CDR3 nucleotides read TGTGCCAGCAGTTACCCGCAGGGGGCCAATAATTCACCCCTCCACTTT. Its translation: CASSYPQGANNSPLHF. The rearrangement uses TRBV6-6 and TRBJ1-6, with 8 positions matching TRBD1. The CDR3 consists of 16 residues. The J segment lost 5 bases and the V segment lost 2 bases, leaving 5 bases of the junction unmatched. Germline values: CDR1 MNHNY, CDR2 SVGAGI (reference sequence).

The chain carries TRBV9 and TRBJ1-2; 8 bases agree with TRBD1. The CDR3 is 15 amino acids. The germline V gene encodes CDR1 SGDLS and CDR2 YYNGEE. V dropped 3 bases and J dropped 2; count of bases not matched to a gene: 6. CDR3 amino acids: CASSAAGQGNYGYTF. The CDR3 nucleotides read TGTGCCAGCAGCGCCGCTGGACAGGGAAACTATGGCTACACCTTC.

This clone was recorded only once. The chain links TRBV25-1 to TRBJ2-7; 9 bases match TRBD1. The ends lost 4 bases at V and 3 bases at J; junction bases unmatched: 10. Germline CDR1 reads MGHDK; CDR2 reads SYGVNS. CDR3 length equals 16 residues. This CDR3 reads CASSGTGTGFRYEQYF. The CDR3 nucleotides read TGTGCCAGCAGTGGAACCGGGACAGGGTTTCGCTACGAGCAGTACTTC.

This rearrangement joins TRBV6-1 to TRBJ1-6, with D hard to call. The germline CDR1 and CDR2 sequences are MNHNS and SASEGT. Trimming removed 1 base at V and 10 bases at J, with 17 bases between. CDR3 length: 16 residues. DNA for the CDR3: TGTGCCAGCAGTGAAGTTGGATCTAGTGGGAGATCACCCCTCCACTTT. Translating it yields CASSEVGSSGRSPLHF.